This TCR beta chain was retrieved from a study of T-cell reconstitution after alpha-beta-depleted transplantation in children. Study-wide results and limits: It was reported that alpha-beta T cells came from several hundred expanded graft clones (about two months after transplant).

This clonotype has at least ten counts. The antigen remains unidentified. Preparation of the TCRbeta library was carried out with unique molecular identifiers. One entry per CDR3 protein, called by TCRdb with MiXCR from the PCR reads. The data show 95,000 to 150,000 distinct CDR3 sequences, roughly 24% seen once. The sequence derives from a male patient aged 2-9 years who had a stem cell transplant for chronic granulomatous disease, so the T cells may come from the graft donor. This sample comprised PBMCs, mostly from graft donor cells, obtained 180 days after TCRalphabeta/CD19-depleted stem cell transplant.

For the CDR3, the DNA is TGTGCCAGCAGCCGAAGGGACGGCACTGAAGCTTTCTTT. Its protein product is CASSRRDGTEAFF. This chain connects TRBV12-3 or TRBV12-4 to TRBJ1-1; a weak D match, TRBD1 (5 bases). Trimming left V 6 bases short and J 4 bases short, with 12 bases between. The CDR3 loop spans 13 amino acids.